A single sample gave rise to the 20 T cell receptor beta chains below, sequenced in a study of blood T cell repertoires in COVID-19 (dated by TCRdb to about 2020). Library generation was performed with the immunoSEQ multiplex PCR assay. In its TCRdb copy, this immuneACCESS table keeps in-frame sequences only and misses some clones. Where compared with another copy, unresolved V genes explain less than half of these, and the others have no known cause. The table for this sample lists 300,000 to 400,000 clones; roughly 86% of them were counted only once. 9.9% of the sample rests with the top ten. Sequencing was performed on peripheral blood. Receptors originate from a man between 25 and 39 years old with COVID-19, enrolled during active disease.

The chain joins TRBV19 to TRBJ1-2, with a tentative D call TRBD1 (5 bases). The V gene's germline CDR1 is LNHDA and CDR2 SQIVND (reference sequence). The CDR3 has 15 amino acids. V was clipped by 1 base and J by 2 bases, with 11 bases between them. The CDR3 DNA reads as TGTGCCAGTAGTATAGGTTGGCGGGGGAACTATGGCTACACCTTC. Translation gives CASSIGWRGNYGYTF.

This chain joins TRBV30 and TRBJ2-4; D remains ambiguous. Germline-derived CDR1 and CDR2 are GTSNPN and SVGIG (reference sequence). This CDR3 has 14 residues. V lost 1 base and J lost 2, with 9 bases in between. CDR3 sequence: CAWSGPRSKNIQYF. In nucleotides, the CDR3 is TGTGCCTGGAGTGGTCCTAGATCCAAAAACATTCAGTACTTC.

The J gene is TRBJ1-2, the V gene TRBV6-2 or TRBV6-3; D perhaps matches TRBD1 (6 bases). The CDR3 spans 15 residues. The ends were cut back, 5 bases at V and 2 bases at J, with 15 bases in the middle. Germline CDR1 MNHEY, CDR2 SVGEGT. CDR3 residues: CASSPRGGYNYGYTF. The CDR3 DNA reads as TGTGCCAGCAGTCCGAGAGGGGGTTACAACTATGGCTACACCTTC.

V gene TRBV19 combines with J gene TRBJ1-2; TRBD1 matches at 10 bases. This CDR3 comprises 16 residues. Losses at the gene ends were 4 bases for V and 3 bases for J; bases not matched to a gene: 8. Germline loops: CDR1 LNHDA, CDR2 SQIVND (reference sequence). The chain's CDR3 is CASSKDRGAGDYGYTF. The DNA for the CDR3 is TGTGCCAGTAGTAAGGACAGGGGGGCAGGGGACTATGGCTACACCTTC. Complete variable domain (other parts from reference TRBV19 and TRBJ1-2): DGGITQSPKYLFRKEGQNVTLSCEQNLNHDAMYWYRQDPGQGLRLIYYSQIVNDFQKGDIAEGYSVSREKKESFPLTVTSAQKNPTAFYLCASSKDRGAGDYGYTFGSGTRLTVV.

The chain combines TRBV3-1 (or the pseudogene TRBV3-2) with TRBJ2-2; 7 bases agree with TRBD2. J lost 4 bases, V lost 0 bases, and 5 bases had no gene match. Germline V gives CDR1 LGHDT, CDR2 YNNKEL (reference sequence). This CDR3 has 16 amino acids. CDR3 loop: CASSQDPSGATGELFF. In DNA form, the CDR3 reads TGTGCCAGCAGCCAAGATCCCAGCGGGGCCACCGGGGAGCTGTTTTTT.

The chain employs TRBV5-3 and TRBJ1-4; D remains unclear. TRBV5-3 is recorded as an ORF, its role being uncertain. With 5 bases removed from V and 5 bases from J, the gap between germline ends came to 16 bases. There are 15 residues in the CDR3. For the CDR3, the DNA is TGTGCCAGAAGTCCCCGGGTCCCACACAATGAAAAACTGTTTTTT. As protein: CARSPRVPHNEKLFF.

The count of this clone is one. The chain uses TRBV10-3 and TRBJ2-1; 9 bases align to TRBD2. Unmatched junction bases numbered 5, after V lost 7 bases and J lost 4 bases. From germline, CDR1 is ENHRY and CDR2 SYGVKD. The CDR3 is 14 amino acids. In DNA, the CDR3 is TGTGCCATCACCGGGACTAGCCCATACAATGAGCAGTTCTTC. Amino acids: CAITGTSPYNEQFF.

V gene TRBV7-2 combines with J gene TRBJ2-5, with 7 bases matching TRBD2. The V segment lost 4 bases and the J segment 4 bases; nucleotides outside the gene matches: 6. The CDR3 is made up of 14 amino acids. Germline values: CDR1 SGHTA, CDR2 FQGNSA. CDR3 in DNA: TGTGCCAGCAGCTCCTGGACTAGAGGAGAGACCCAGTACTTC. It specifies CASSSWTRGETQYF.

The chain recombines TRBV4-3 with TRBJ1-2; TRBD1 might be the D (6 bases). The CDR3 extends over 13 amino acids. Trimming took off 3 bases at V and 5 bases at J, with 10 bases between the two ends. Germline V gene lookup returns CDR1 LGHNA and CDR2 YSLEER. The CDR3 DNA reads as TGCGCCAGCAGCCATGGAACAGGGTATGGCTACACCTTC. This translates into CASSHGTGYGYTF.

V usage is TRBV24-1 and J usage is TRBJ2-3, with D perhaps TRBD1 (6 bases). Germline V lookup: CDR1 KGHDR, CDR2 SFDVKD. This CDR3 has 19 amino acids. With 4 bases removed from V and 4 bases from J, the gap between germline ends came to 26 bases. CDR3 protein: CATSEQQHNRERDPDTQYF. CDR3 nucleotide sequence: TGTGCCACCAGTGAACAACAACATAACAGGGAACGGGACCCAGATACGCAGTATTTT.

The CDR3 is CASSPPEGTRHTEAFF. CDR3 DNA: TGTGCCAGCAGCCCCCCCGAGGGTACGAGGCACACTGAAGCTTTCTTT. The V call is TRBV9, the J call TRBJ1-1, with unresolved D. Per germline, CDR1 SGDLS and CDR2 YYNGEE. The CDR3 length is 16 residues. V was trimmed by 4 bases and J by 3 bases, leaving 19 bases between them.

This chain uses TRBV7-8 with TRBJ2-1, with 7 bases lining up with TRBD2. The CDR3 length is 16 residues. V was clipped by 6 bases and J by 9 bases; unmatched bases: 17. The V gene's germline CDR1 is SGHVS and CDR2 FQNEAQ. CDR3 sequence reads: CASRRGTNLPSGEQFF. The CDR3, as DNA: TGTGCCAGCAGGCGGGGGACCAACCTACCCTCCGGTGAGCAGTTCTTC.

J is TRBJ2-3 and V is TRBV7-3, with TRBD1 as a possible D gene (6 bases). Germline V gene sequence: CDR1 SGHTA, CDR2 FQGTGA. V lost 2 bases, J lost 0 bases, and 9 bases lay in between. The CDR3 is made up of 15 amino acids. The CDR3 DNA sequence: TGTGCCAGCAGCTTAGGGGGCCAGAGCACAGATACGCAGTATTTT. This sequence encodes CASSLGGQSTDTQYF.

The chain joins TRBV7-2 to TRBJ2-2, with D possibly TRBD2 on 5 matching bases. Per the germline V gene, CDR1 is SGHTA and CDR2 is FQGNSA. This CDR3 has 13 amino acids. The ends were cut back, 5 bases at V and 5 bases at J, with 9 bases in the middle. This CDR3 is CASSPGVTGELFF. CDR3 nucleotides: TGTGCCAGCAGCCCCGGGGTAACCGGGGAGCTGTTTTTT.

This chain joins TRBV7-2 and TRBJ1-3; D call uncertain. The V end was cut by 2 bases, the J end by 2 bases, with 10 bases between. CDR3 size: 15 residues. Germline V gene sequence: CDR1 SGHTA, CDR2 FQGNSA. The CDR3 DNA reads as TGTGCCAGCAGCTTATTTACCGGGACTGGAAACACCATATATTTT. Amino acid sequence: CASSLFTGTGNTIYF.

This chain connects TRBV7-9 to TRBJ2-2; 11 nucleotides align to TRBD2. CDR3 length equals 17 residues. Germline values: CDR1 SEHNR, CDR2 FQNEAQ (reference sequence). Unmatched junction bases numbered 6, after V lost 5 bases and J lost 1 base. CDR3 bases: TGTGCCAGCAGCGCCGGCGGGACTAGCGGGAACACCGGGGAGCTGTTTTTT. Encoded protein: CASSAGGTSGNTGELFF.

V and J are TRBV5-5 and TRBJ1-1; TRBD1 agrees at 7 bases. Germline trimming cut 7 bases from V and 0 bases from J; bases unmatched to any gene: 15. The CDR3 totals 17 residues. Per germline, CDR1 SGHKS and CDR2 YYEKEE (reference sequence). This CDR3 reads CASSYRGTRGLNTEAFF. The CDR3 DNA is TGTGCCAGCTCCTACAGGGGAACCCGCGGGCTGAACACTGAAGCTTTCTTT.

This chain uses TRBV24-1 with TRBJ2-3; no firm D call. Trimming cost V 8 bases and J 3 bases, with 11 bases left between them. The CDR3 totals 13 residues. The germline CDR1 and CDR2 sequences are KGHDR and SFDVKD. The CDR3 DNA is TGTGCCACCACACGGAGTGGAACAGATACGCAGTATTTT. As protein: CATTRSGTDTQYF.

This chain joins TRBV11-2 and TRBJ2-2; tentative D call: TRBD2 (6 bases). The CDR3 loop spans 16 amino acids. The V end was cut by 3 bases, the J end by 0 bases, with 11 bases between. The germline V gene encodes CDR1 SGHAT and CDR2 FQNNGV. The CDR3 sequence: CASSLPGRSNTGELFF. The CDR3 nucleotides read TGTGCCAGCAGCTTGCCCGGGAGATCGAACACCGGGGAGCTGTTTTTT. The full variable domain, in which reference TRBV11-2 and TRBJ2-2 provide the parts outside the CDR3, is EAGVAQSPRYKIIEKRQSVAFWCNPISGHATLYWYQQILGQGPKLLIQFQNNGVVDDSQLPKDRFSAERLKGVDSTLKIQPAKLEDSAVYLCASSLPGRSNTGELFFGEGSRLTVL.

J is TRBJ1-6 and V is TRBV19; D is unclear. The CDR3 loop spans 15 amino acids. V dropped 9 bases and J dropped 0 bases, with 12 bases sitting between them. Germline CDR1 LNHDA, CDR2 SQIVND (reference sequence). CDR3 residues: CASRTESSYNSPLHF. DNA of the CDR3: TGTGCCAGCAGGACTGAGAGCTCCTATAATTCACCCCTCCACTTT.